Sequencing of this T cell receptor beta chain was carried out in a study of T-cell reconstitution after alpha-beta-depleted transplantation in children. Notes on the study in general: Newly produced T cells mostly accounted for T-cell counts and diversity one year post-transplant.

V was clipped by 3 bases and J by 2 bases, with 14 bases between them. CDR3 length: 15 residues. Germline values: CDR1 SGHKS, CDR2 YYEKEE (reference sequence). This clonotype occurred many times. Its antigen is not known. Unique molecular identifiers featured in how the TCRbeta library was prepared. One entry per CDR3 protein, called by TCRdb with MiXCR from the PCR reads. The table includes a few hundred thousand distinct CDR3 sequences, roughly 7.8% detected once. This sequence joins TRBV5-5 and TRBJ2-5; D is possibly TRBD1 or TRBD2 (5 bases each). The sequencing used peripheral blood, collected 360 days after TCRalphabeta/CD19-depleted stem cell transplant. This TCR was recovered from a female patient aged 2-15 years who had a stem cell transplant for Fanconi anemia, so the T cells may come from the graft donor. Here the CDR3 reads CASSSGWGFQETQYF. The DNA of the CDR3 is TGTGCCAGCAGCTCCGGCTGGGGGTTTCAAGAGACCCAGTACTTC.